This T cell receptor beta chain emerged from a study of PD-1 blockade in mismatch repair-deficient tumors. Whole-study context: Patients had 12 to 13 mismatch repair-deficient cancer types and were previously treated and progressing.

CDR3 length equals 14 residues. Trimming took off 4 bases at V and 3 bases at J, with 12 bases between the two ends. Germline CDR1 is MNHNS and CDR2 is SASEGT. TCR sequencing covered a few patients who responded to pembrolizumab. TCRdb's copy holds only in-frame clones and misses some; the assay was immunoSEQ multiplex PCR. Of some 84,000 clones in the sample, around 85% were seen once. The TCR comes from an adult with mismatch repair-deficient cancer. The J gene is TRBJ1-2, the V gene TRBV6-1; D unclear. Sequencing was performed on peripheral blood, taken 12 weeks after starting pembrolizumab. CDR3 residues: CASSGVWGDYGYTF. DNA of the CDR3: TGTGCCAGCAGTGGGGTTTGGGGAGACTATGGCTACACCTTC.